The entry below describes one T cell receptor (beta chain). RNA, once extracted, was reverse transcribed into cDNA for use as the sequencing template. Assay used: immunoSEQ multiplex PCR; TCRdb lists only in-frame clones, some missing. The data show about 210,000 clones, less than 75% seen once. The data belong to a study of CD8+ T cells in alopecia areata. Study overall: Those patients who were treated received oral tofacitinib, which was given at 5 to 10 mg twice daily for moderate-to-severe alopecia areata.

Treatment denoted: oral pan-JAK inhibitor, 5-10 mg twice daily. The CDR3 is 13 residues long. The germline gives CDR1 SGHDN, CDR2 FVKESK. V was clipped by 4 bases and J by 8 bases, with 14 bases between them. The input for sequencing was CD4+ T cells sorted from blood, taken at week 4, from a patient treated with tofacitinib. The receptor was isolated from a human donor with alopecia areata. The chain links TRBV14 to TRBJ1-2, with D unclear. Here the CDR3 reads CASSPHISVGYTF. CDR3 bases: TGTGCCAGCAGCCCCCACATCTCGGTCGGCTACACCTTC.